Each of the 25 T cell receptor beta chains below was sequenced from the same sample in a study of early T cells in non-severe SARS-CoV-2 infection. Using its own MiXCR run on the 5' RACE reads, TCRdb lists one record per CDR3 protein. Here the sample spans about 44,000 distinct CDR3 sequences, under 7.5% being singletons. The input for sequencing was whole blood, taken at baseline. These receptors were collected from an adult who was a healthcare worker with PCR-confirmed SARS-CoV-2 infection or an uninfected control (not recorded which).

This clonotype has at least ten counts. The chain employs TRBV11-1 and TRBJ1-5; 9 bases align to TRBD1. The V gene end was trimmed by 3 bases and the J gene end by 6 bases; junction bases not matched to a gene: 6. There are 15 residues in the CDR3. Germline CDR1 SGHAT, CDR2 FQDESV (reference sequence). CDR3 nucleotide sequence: TGTGCCAGCAGCTTGGGGACAGGGTCCCTTCAGCCCCAGCATTTT. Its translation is CASSLGTGSLQPQHF.

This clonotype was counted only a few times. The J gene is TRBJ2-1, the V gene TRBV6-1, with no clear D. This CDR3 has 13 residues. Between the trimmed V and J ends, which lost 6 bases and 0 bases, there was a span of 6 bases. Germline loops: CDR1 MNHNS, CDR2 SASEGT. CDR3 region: CASRFGSYNEQFF. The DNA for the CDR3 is TGTGCCAGCAGATTTGGCTCCTACAATGAGCAGTTCTTC.

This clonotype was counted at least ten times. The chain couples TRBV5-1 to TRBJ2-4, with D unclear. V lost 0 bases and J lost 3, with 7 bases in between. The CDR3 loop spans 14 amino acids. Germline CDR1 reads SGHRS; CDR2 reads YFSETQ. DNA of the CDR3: TGCGCCAGCAGCTTGGCGGGTAACAAAAACATTCAGTACTTC. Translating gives CASSLAGNKNIQYF.

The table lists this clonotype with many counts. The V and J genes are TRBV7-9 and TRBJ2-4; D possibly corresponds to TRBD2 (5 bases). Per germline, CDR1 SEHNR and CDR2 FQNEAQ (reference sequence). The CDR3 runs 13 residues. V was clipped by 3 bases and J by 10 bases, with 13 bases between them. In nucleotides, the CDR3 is TGTGCCAGCAGCTTTGGACTTACCGGTATTCAGTACTTC. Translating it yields CASSFGLTGIQYF. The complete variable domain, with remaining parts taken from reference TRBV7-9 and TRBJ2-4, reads DTGVSQNPRHKITKRGQNVTFRCDPISEHNRLYWYRQTLGQGPEFLTYFQNEAQLEKSRLLSDRFSAERPKGSFSTLEIQRTEQGDSAMYLCASSFGLTGIQYFGAGTRLSVL.

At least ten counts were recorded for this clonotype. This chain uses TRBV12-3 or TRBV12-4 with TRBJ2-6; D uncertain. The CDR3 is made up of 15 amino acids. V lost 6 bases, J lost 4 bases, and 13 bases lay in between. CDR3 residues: CASSSRPTGANVLTF. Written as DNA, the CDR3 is TGTGCCAGCAGCTCACGGCCCACCGGGGCCAACGTCCTGACTTTC.

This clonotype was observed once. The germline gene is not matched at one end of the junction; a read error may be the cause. The CDR3 DNA is TGTGTCACCGGAGGGACAGTACCCAATCAGCCCCAGCATTTT. It encodes CVTGGTVPNQPQHF. The gene calls are TRBV24-1 and TRBJ1-5; 7 positions agree with TRBD1. Looked up from germline, CDR1 is KGHDR and CDR2 is SFDVKD. This CDR3 is built from 14 residues.

CDR3 DNA sequence: TGTGCCAGCAGCTTACGGGAGAAGCAGTTCTTC. Its translation: CASSLREKQFF. The chain is built from TRBV7-2 and TRBJ2-1; TRBD2 might be the D (6 bases). From germline, CDR1 is SGHTA and CDR2 FQGNSA. With 2 bases removed from V and 11 bases from J, the gap between germline ends came to 7 bases. The CDR3 is made up of 11 amino acids.

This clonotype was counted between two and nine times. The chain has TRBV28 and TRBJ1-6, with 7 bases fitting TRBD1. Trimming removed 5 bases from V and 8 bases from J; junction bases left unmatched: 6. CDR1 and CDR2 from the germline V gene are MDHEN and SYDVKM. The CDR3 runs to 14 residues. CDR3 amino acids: CASSLTGEYSPLHF. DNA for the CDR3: TGTGCCAGCAGTCTCACAGGGGAGTATTCACCCCTCCACTTT.

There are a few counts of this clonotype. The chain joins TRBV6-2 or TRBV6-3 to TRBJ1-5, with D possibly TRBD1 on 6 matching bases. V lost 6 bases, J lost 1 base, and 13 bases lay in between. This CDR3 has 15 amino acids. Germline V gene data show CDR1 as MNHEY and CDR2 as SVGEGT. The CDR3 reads CASRQLGTSNQPQHF. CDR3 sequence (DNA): TGTGCCAGCAGGCAACTGGGGACAAGCAATCAGCCCCAGCATTTT.

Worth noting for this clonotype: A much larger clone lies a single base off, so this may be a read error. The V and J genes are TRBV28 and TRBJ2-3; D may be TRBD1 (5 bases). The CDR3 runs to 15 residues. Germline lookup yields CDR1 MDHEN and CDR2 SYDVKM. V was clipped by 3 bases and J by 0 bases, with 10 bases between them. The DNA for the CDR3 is TGTGCCAGCAGTTTCCACAGGAAAAGCACAGATACGCAGTATTTT. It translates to CASSFHRKSTDTQYF.

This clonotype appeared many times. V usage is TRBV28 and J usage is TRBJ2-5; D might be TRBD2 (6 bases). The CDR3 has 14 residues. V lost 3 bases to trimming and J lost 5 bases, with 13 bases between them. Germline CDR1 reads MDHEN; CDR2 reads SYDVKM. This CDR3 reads CASSLTRAGETQYF. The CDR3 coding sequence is TGTGCCAGCAGTTTGACGAGGGCGGGGGAGACCCAGTACTTC.

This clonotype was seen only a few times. The CDR3, as DNA: TGTGCCAGCAGTTTACAGCTGAAAGTGAACACTGAAGCTTTCTTT. Its protein is CASSLQLKVNTEAFF. The chain employs TRBV28 and TRBJ1-1; unclear D gene. The CDR3 is 15 residues long. CDR1 MDHEN and CDR2 SYDVKM come from the germline V gene. V gave up 2 bases and J gave up 0 bases, with 10 bases separating them.

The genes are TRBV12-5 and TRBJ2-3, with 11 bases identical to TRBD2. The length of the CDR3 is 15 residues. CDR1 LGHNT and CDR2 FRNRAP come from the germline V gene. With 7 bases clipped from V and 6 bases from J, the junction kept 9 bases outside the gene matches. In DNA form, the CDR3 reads TGTGCTAGTGCCCAGACTAGCGGGGCTCCTGATACGCAGTATTTT. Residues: CASAQTSGAPDTQYF.

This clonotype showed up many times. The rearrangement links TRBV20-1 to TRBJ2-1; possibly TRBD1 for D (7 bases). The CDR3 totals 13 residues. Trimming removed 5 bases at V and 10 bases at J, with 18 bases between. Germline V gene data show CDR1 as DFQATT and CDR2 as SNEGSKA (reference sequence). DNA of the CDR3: TGCAGTGCTTGGGAGACAGGGACTCGCGAGCAGTTCTTC. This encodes CSAWETGTREQFF.

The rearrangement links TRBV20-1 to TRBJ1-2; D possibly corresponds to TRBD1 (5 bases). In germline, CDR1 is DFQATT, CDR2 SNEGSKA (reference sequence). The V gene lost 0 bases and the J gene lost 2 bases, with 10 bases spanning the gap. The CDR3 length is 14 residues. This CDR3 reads CSARDFSGNYGYTF. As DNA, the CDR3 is TGCAGTGCTAGAGATTTCTCAGGGAACTATGGCTACACCTTC.

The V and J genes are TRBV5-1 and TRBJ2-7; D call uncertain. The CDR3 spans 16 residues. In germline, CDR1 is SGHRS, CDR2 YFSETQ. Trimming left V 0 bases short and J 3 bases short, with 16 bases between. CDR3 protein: CASSLESSPPGYEQYF. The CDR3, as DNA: TGCGCCAGCAGCTTGGAATCCAGTCCTCCCGGCTACGAGCAGTACTTC.

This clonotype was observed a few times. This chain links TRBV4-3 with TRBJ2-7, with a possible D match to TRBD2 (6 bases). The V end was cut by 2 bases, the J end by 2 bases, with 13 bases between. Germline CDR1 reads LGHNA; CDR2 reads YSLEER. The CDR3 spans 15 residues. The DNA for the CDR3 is TGCGCCAGCAGCCAAACCCTTAGCGGCGCCTACGAGCAGTACTTC. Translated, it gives CASSQTLSGAYEQYF.

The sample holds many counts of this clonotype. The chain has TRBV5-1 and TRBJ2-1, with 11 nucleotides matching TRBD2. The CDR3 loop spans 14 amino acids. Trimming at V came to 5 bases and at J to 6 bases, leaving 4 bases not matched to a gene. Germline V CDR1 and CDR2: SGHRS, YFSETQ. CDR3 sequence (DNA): TGCGCCAGCAGTTCTAGCGGGAGGACCAATGAGCAGTTCTTC. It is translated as CASSSSGRTNEQFF.

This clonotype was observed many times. The CDR3 sequence is CASSPRGGDTEAFF. The CDR3 coding sequence is TGTGCCAGCAGCCCGCGAGGGGGCGACACTGAAGCTTTCTTT. The chain has TRBV7-2 and TRBJ1-1; 7 nucleotides line up with TRBD1. The CDR3 has 14 amino acids. CDR1 and CDR2 from the germline V gene are SGHTA and FQGNSA. V shed 5 bases, J shed 3 bases, and the junction held 6 bases outside the gene matches.

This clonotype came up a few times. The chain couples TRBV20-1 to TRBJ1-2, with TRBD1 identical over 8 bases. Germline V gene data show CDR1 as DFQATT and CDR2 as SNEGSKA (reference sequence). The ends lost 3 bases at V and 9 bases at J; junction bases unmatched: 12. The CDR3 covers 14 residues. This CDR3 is CSARDSGQALSYTF. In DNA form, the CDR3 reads TGCAGTGCTAGGGATTCGGGACAGGCCCTCAGCTACACCTTC.

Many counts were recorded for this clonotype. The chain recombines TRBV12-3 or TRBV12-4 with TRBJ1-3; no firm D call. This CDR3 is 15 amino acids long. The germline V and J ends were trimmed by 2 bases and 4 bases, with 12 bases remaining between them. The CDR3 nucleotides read TGTGCCAGCAGTTTAACGACGGTCCGCGGAAACACCATATATTTT. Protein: CASSLTTVRGNTIYF.

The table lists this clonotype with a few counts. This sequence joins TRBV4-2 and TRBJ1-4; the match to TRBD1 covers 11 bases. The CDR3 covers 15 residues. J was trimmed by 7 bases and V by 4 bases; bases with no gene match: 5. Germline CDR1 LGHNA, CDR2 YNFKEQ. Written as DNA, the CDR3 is TGTGCCAGCAGCCCTGGACAGGGGGCTTCTGAAAAACTGTTTTTT. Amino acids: CASSPGQGASEKLFF.

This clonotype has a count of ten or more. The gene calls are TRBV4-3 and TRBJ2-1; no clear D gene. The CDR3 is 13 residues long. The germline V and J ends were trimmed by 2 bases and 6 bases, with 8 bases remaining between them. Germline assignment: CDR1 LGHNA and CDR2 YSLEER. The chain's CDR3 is CASSQTHLNEQFF. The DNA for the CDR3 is TGCGCCAGCAGCCAAACTCATCTCAATGAGCAGTTCTTC.

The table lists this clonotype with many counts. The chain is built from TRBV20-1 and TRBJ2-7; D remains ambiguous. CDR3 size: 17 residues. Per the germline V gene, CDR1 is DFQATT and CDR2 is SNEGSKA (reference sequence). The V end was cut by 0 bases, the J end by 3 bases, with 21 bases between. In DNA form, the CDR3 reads TGCAGTGCTAGAGATTTTCCCCTTCTGGACGCGAGCTACGAGCAGTACTTC. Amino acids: CSARDFPLLDASYEQYF.

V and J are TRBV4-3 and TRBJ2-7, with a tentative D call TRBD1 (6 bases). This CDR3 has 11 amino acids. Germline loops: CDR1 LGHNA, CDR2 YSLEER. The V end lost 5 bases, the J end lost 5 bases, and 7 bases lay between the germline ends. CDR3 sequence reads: CASSKGDEQYF. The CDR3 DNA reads TGCGCCAGCAGCAAGGGGGACGAGCAGTACTTC.